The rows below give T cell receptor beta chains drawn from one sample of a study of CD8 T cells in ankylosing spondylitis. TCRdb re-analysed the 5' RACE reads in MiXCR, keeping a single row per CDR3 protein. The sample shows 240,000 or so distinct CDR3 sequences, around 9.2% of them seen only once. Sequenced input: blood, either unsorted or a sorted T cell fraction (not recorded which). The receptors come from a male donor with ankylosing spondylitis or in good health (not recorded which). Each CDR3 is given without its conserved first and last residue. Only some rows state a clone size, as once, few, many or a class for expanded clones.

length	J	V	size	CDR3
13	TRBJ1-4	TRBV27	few	ASSLSTGQAAKLF
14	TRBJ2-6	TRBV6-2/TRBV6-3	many	ASSYLGTAGANVLT
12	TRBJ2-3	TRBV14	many	ATRTSGGGQAQY
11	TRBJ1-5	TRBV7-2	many	ASSLTDSQPQH
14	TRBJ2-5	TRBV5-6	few	ASSSLNRKAQETQY
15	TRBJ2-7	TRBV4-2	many	ASSHHTLGRSSYEQY
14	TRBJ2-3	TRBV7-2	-	ASTPFATASTDTQY
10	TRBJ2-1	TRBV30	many	AWQGPNNEQF
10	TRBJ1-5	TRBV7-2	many	ASSPQGQPQH
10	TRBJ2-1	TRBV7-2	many	ASSGIAGGLF
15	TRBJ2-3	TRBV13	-	ASSSHGVLGSTDTQY
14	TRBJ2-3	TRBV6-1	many	ASSRGLAGGRDTQY
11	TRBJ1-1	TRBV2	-	ASTLGEVTEAF
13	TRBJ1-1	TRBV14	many	ASSPPDRLNTEAF
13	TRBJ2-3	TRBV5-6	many	ASSGGTGDKDTQY
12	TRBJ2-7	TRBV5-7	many	ASSLRTGDYEQY
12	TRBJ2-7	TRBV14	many	ASSLGLAGSEQY
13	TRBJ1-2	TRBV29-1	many	SVEVKGDRGHGYT
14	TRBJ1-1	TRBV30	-	AWAGGEGGQNTEAF
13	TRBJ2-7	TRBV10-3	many	AISDSTNLPYEQY
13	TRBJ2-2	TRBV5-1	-	ASTPADISTGELF
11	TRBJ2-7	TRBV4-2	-	ASSQEGPYEQY
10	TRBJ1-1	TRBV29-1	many	SDHRGNTEAF
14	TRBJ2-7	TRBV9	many	ASSRTGEGLSYEQY
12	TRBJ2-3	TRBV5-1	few	ASSLLTSTDTQY
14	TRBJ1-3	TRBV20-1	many	SARLSDRGSGNTIY